This TCR beta chain was profiled in a study of vaccination effects on CD4 cells after COVID-19. Profiled with immunoSEQ multiplex PCR; TCRdb holds only in-frame clones, not every one. The sample lists around 30,000 clones; approximately 65% were seen once. V lost 0 bases to trimming and J lost 4 bases; unmatched junction nucleotides: 5. This CDR3 has 15 amino acids. Germline V gene lookup returns CDR1 SGHNT and CDR2 YYREEE (reference sequence). As for this clone: Antigen unknown.

When about ten days of culture had elapsed, CD4+ T cells were isolated. Sequenced material: CD4+ T cells from PBMCs cultured without peptide, taken before COVID-19 vaccination. The chain links TRBV5-4 to TRBJ1-2; 8 positions match TRBD1. This clonotype was obtained from a human donor who received a COVID-19 vaccine. The CDR3 nucleotides read TGTGCCAGCAGCTTGGCCGGACAGGGCCTCTATGGCTACACCTTC. Translated, it gives CASSLAGQGLYGYTF. The full variable domain, rest sourced from reference TRBV5-4 and TRBJ1-2, is ETGVTQSPTHLIKTRGQQVTLRCSSQSGHNTVSWYQQALGQGPQFIFQYYREEENGRGNFPPRFSGLQFPNYSSELNVNALELDDSALYLCASSLAGQGLYGYTFGSGTRLTVV.